This entry lists 13 T cell receptor beta chains sequenced from one sample in a study of regulatory T cells in long-lasting Graves disease. Combining iRepertoire HTBI primers with Arm-PCR of CDR3 regions, the authors built TCR beta libraries. TCRdb recomputed calls from the multiplex PCR reads with MiXCR, one row per CDR3 protein. The data contain around 430,000 distinct CDR3 sequences, approximately 23% of them singletons. Time point: persistent/refractory GD, antithyroid drugs over 5 years with positive TRAb. Isolated PBMC RNA provided the starting material for the TCR library. Sequencing used peripheral blood mononuclear cells (PBMCs), obtained when the disease was refractory, from a patient treated with antithyroid drugs. These TCRs come from a female donor with Graves disease.

At least ten counts were recorded for this clonotype. This chain connects TRBV20-1 to TRBJ1-2; 8 nucleotides agree with TRBD1. The germline V gene encodes CDR1 DFQATT and CDR2 SNEGSKA (reference sequence). The CDR3 has 15 amino acids. V trimming: 3 bases; J trimming: 3 bases; junction bases outside the gene matches: 9. In DNA form, the CDR3 reads TGCAGTGCTAGGCCCATCGGACAGGGTGACTATGGCTACACCTTC. Protein sequence: CSARPIGQGDYGYTF.

Points on this clonotype: Since a much larger clone is just one base distant, this may be a read error. The rearrangement uses TRBV6-2 or TRBV6-3 and TRBJ1-1; D call uncertain. This CDR3 comprises 15 residues. The germline V gene has CDR1 MNHEY and CDR2 SVGEGT. The CDR3 here is CAGSSDLRGNTEAFF. CDR3 sequence (DNA): TGTGCCGGCAGTTCCGACTTGCGAGGGAACACTGAAGCTTTCTTT.

The CDR3 DNA reads as TGTGCCAGCAGCGAGCAGGGGAGGGTTAATGAAAAACTGTTTTTT. This sequence encodes CASSEQGRVNEKLFF. The rearrangement joins TRBV12-3 or TRBV12-4 to TRBJ1-4, with D possibly TRBD1 on 6 matching bases. The CDR3 totals 15 residues. Deletions cut 6 bases from V and 4 bases from J, with 15 bases between.

This clonotype was counted many times. The chain combines TRBV7-9 with TRBJ1-2; possible D gene TRBD1, 6 bases. Germline loops: CDR1 SEHNR, CDR2 FQNEAQ (reference sequence). The CDR3 is made up of 13 amino acids. Trimming took 5 bases from V and 2 from J, leaving 9 bases between them. Here the CDR3 reads CASSPGENYGYTF. In nucleotides, the CDR3 is TGTGCCAGCAGCCCAGGGGAAAACTATGGCTACACCTTC.

With respect to this clonotype: A much larger clonotype is one base distant, so this may be a read error. The V call is TRBV7-2, the J call TRBJ1-2; maybe TRBD1 (6 bases). The V gene lost 7 bases and the J gene lost 4 bases, with 22 bases spanning the gap. Germline loops: CDR1 SGHTA, CDR2 FQGNSA. CDR3 size: 16 residues. The CDR3 spells CASTILYQGGGYGYTF. The CDR3 region has the DNA TGTGCCAGCACCATACTCTATCAGGGAGGGGGCTATGGCTACACCTTC.

The sample holds a few counts of this clonotype. V usage is TRBV5-5 and J usage is TRBJ1-1; D gene uncertain. The length of the CDR3 is 14 residues. Germline-derived CDR1 and CDR2 are SGHKS and YYEKEE (reference sequence). V lost 4 bases to trimming and J lost 6 bases, with 16 bases between them. This chain's CDR3 is CASSTPAGSAEAFF. CDR3 nucleotide sequence: TGTGCCAGCAGCACTCCTGCGGGGTCGGCTGAAGCTTTCTTT.

This chain links TRBV30 with TRBJ1-1; D not certain. Germline V gene sequence: CDR1 GTSNPN, CDR2 SVGIG (reference sequence). The V gene lost 0 bases and the J gene lost 7 bases, with 9 bases spanning the gap. The CDR3 loop spans 12 amino acids. The CDR3 DNA reads TGTGCCTGGAGTGTAATCCCAGGTGAAGCTTTCTTT. Protein: CAWSVIPGEAFF.

As to this clonotype: At one of its ends the junction is not consistent with the germline gene, which may arise from a read error. The rearrangement joins TRBV6-4 to TRBJ1-1; tentative D call: TRBD1 (5 bases). The CDR3 spans 15 residues. The germline CDR1 and CDR2 sequences are MRHNA and SNTAGT. CDR3 loop: CASSYSRDRGTEAFF. CDR3 DNA: TGTGCCAGCAGTTACTCCCGGGACCGAGGAACTGAAGCTTTCTTT.

This clonotype was counted between two and nine times. V is TRBV6-7 and J is TRBJ1-1, with 10 nucleotides matching TRBD1. TRBV6-7 is marked as an open reading frame, function uncertain. This CDR3 is 15 amino acids long. After removal of 4 bases from V and 5 bases from J, the junction contained 7 bases not matched to a gene. CDR3 protein: CASSLLPDRGTEAFF. In nucleotides, the CDR3 is TGTGCCAGCAGTTTGCTCCCGGACAGGGGGACTGAAGCTTTCTTT.

The chain carries TRBV20-1 and TRBJ2-1; 8 nucleotides align to TRBD2. The CDR3 covers 14 residues. Trimming removed 5 bases from V and 10 bases from J; junction bases left unmatched: 13. From germline, CDR1 is DFQATT and CDR2 SNEGSKA (reference sequence). CDR3 DNA: TGCAGTGCTGCCTCTCCCTTAGCGGGATACGAGCAGTTCTTC. It translates to CSAASPLAGYEQFF.

This clonotype occurred many times. The chain is built from TRBV29-1 and TRBJ1-2; the match to TRBD1 covers 10 bases. V lost 5 bases to trimming and J lost 6 bases; unmatched junction nucleotides: 3. Germline loops: CDR1 SQVTM, CDR2 ANQGSEA. This CDR3 is 12 amino acids long. CDR3 sequence reads: CSVTTGGHGYTF. CDR3 DNA sequence: TGCAGCGTTACGACAGGGGGCCATGGCTACACCTTC.

The rearrangement joins TRBV29-1 to TRBJ2-7, with TRBD1 matching over 9 bases. Germline V gene lookup returns CDR1 SQVTM and CDR2 ANQGSEA. The CDR3 consists of 15 residues. Trimming at V came to 3 bases and at J to 0 bases, leaving 6 bases not matched to a gene. CDR3 region: CSVDLGTGFSYEQYF. CDR3 DNA sequence: TGCAGCGTTGATCTCGGGACAGGGTTCTCCTACGAGCAGTACTTC.

A word on this clonotype: A read error is likely here: a far larger clone is one base away. The gene calls are TRBV7-9 and TRBJ1-1; D is uncertain. V was cut by 1 base and J by 0 bases, with 6 bases left in between. Germline V gene lookup returns CDR1 SEHNR and CDR2 FQNEAQ (reference sequence). The CDR3 runs to 14 residues. The DNA for the CDR3 is TGTGCCAGCAGCTTAGGGGTCGTGAACACTGAAGCTTTCTTT. Encoded protein: CASSLGVVNTEAFF. The variable domain in full, completed from reference TRBV7-9 and TRBJ1-1, reads DTGVSQNPRHKITKRGQNVTFRCDPISEHNRLYWYRQTLGQGPEFLTYFQNEAQLEKSRLLSDRFSAERPKGSFSTLEIQRTEQGDSAMYLCASSLGVVNTEAFFGQGTRLTVV.